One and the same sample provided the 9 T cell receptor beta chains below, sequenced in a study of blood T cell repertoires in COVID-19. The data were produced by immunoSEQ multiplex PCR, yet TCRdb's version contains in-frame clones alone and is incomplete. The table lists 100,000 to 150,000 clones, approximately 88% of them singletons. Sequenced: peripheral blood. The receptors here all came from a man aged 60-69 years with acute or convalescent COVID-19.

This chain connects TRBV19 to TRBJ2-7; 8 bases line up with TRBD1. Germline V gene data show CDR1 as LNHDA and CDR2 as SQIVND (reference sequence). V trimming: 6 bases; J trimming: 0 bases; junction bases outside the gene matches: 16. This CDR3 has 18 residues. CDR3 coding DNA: TGTGCCAGTAGCACTGGACAGGGCGTTGGATCTGGCTCCTACGAGCAGTACTTC. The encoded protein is CASSTGQGVGSGSYEQYF.

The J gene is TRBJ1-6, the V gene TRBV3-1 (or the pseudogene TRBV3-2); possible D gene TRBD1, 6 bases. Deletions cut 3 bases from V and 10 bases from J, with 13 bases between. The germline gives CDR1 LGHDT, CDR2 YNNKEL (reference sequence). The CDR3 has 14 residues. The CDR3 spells CASSQGTKKSPLHF. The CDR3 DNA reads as TGTGCCAGCAGCCAGGGGACAAAGAAGTCACCCCTCCACTTT.

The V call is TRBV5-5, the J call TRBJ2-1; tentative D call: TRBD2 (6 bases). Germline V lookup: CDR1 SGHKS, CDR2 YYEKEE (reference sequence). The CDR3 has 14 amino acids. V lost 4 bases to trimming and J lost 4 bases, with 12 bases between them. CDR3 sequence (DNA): TGTGCCAGCAGCGGGGGAGCGGGTTACAATGAGCAGTTCTTC. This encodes CASSGGAGYNEQFF.

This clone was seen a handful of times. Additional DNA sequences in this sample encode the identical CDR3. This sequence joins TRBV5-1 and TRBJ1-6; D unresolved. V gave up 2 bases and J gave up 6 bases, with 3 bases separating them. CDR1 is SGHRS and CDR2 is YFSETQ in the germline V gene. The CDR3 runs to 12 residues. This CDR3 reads CASSFSNSPLHF. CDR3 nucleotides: TGCGCCAGCAGCTTCAGTAATTCACCCCTCCACTTT.

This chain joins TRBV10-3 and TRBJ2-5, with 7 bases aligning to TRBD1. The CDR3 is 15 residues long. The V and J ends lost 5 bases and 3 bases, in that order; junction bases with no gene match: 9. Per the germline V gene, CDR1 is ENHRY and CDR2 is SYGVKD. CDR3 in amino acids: CAISFLQGEEETQYF. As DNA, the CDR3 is TGTGCCATCAGTTTCTTGCAGGGGGAAGAAGAGACCCAGTACTTC.

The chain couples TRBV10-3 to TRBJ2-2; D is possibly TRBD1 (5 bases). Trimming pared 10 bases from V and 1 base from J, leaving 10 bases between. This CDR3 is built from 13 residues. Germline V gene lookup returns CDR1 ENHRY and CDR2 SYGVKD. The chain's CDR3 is CASQGQNTGELFF. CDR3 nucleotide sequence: TGTGCCAGCCAGGGTCAGAACACCGGGGAGCTGTTTTTT.

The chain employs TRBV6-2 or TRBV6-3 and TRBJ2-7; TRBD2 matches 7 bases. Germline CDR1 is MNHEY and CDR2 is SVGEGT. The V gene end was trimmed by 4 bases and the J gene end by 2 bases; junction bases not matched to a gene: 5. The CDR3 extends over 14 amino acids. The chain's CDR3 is CASSWGSGTYEQYF. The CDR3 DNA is TGTGCCAGCAGTTGGGGCAGCGGGACCTACGAGCAGTACTTC.

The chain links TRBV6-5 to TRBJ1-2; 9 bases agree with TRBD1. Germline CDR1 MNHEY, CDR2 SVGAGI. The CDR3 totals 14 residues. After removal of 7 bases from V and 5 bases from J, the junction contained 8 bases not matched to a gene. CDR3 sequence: CASTHRGREYGYTF. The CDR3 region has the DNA TGTGCCAGCACCCACAGGGGGCGCGAGTATGGCTACACCTTC.

This CDR3 reads CASSPRDFTDTQYF. Written as DNA, the CDR3 is TGTGCCAGCTCACCACGAGACTTCACAGATACGCAGTATTTT. V and J are TRBV18 and TRBJ2-3; D is unresolved. CDR1 KGHSH and CDR2 LQKENI come from the germline V gene. This CDR3 region has 14 residues. Trimming shortened V by 1 base and J by 2 bases, and 7 bases separated the two germline ends.